The source of this T cell receptor (beta chain) is a study of blood T cell repertoires in COVID-19. Study background: Collection of acute and convalescent COVID-19 samples took place in the United States, Italy and Spain. The analysed material was cDNA or gDNA that came from T cells, B-cell-depleted T cells, or PBMCs.

The table came from immunoSEQ multiplex PCR; TCRdb's copy has only in-frame clones and leaves some out. The table has roughly 40,000 clones, 90% seen once; the top ten hold 4.5% to 7%. The V gene end was trimmed by 8 bases and the J gene end by 10 bases; junction bases not matched to a gene: 5. CDR1 and CDR2 (germline): MDHEN, SYDVKM. This CDR3 spans 11 amino acids. The V call is TRBV28, the J call TRBJ1-1; the match to TRBD1 covers 9 bases. Source material: peripheral blood. The TCR was taken from a human donor in a cohort sampled during active COVID-19. For the CDR3, the DNA is TGTGCCAGCGTACAGGGGGCGGGAGCTTTCTTT. It codes for CASVQGAGAFF.